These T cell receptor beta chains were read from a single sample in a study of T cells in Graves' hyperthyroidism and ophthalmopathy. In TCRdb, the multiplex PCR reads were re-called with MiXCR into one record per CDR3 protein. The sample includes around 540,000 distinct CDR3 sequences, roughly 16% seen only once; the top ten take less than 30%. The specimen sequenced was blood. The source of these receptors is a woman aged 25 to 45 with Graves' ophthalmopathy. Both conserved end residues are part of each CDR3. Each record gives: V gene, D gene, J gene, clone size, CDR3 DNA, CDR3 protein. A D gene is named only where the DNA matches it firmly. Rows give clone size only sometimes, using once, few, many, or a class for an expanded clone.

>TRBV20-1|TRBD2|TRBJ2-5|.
TGCAGTGCTAGAGGTAGCCGGGAGGGGGGGGAGACCCAGTACTTC
CSARGSREGGETQYF
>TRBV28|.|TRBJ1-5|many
TGTGCCAGCAGAAGGGGCCTCAGCAATCAGCCCCAGCATTTT
CASRRGLSNQPQHF
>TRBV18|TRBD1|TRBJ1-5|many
TGTGCCAGCTCACCCACAGGGGGCAATCAGCCCCAGCATTTT
CASSPTGGNQPQHF
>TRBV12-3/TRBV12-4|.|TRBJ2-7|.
TGTGCCAGCAGTCTCTCGAGTATATTCGAGCAGTACTTC
CASSLSSIFEQYF
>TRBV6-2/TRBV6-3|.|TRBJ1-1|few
TGTGCCAGCAGCTCTAAGTTGAACACTGAAGCTTTCTTT
CASSSKLNTEAFF
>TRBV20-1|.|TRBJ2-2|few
TGCAGTGCTAGAGTCGGGAGCCGCCGGACCGGGGAGCTGTTTTTT
CSARVGSRRTGELFF
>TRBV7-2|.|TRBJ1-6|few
TGTGCCAGCAGCTTGGGGGGGGCGAGGTCACCCCTCCACTTT
CASSLGGARSPLHF
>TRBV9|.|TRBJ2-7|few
TGTGCCAGCAGCGTAGGGGGTGAGTTACCCTACGAGCAGTACTTC
CASSVGGELPYEQYF
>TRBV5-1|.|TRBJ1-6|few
TGCGCCAGCAAACACCGTGACGGACCGGCGAATAATTCACCCCTCCACTTT
CASKHRDGPANNSPLHF
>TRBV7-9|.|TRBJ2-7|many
TGTGCCAGCAGCCCTTCTCTATATTCCTACTACGAGCAGTACTTC
CASSPSLYSYYEQYF
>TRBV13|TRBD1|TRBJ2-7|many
TGTGCCAGCCGGGCAGGGGGCGCCTACGAGCAGTACTTC
CASRAGGAYEQYF
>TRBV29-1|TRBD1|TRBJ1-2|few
TGCAGCTCTTCTAACAGGGGGGGAAGCTATGGCTACACCTTC
CSSSNRGGSYGYTF
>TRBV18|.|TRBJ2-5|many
TGTGCCAGCTCACCACCCGGGGTGGAGACCCAGTACTTC
CASSPPGVETQYF
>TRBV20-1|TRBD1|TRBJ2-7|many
TGCAGTGTACAGGGGGCGTACGAGCAGTACTTC
CSVQGAYEQYF
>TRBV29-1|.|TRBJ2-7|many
TGCAGCGTTGAAGATGATGAGGGGAGGGAGCAGTACTTC
CSVEDDEGREQYF
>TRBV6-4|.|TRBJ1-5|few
TGTGCCAGCACCATGGGAGGGGGGACACAGCCCCAGCATTTT
CASTMGGGTQPQHF
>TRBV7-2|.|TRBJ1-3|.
TGTGCCAGCAGCCCGTCGTGGGTCTCTGGAAACACCATATATTTT
CASSPSWVSGNTIYF
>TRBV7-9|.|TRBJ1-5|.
TGTGCCAGCAGCTTAGATCAGGGCTCAAATCAGCCCCAGCATTTT
CASSLDQGSNQPQHF
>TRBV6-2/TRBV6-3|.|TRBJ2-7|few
TGTGCCAGCAATAGGATAGAGGGGACTTACCTAAGAACCTACGAGCAGTACTTC
CASNRIEGTYLRTYEQYF
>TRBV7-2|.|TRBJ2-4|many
TGTGCCAGCAGCGCCCGGGACTTTGCCAAAAACATTCAGTACTTC
CASSARDFAKNIQYF
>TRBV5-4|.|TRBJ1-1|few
TGTGCCAGCAGCCCCCATCTGGGGCCTATGAACACTGAAGCTTTCTTT
CASSPHLGPMNTEAFF
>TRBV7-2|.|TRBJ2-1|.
TGTGCCAGCAGAAGACCAGGGGTTGTGGGGTTAAATGAGCAGTTCTTC
CASRRPGVVGLNEQFF
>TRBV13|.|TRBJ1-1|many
TGTGCCAGCAGCTACCTGGGACATGACACTGAAGCTTTCTTT
CASSYLGHDTEAFF
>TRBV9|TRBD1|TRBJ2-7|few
TGTGCCAGCAGCGTAGGGACAGGGGGAGCCTACGAGCAGTACTTC
CASSVGTGGAYEQYF
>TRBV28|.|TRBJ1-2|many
TGTGCCGCCGGCGGGCCCCCTAACTATGGCTACACCTTC
CAAGGPPNYGYTF